This entry is about one T cell receptor beta chain. No cell sorting was done before RNA was extracted from the tissue. This non-tumor lung sample came from over 3 cm beyond the tumor edge. This sample was included in a study of tumor and adjacent non-tumor tissue in lung cancer. The CDR3 loop spans 13 amino acids. V was pared by 7 bases and J by 7 bases, with 15 bases between. The library came from three nested PCR rounds adapted from ARM-PCR protocols. TCRdb reanalysed the multiplex PCR reads using MiXCR and keeps one entry per CDR3 protein. This sample yields 80,000 or so distinct CDR3 sequences, of which about 82% are seen a single time; approximately 51% belongs to the top ten.

This sequence joins TRBV12-3 or TRBV12-4 and TRBJ2-3; D is unresolved. The sequenced sample consisted of distant non-tumor lung tissue. The clonotype originates from a man aged 60-69 years with non-small cell lung cancer. CDR3 sequence reads: CASTPVITYTQYF. CDR3 DNA: TGTGCCAGCACCCCCGTTATCACCTATACGCAGTATTTT.